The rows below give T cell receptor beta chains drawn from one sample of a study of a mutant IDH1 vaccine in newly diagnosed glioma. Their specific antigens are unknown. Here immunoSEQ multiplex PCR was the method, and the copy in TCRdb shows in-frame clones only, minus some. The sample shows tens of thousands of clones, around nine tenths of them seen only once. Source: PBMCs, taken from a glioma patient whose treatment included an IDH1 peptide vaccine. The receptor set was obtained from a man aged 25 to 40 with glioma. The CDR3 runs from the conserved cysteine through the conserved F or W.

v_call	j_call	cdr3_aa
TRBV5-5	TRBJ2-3	CASSLASATDTQYF
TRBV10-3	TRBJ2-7	CAISESWQGDEQYF
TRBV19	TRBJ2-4	CASSMWGLGAKNIQYF
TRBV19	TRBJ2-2	CASSNIFLGTGGSNTGELFF
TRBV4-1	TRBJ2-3	CASSQGWDRSSTDTQYF
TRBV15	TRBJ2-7	CATSRDVGYEQYF
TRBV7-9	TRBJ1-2	CASSFDSIGGYTF
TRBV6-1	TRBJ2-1	CASSATGTTTNEQFF
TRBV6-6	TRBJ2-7	CASSLDLADEQYF
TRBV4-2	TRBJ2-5	CASSQVGHQETQYF
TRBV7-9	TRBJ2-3	CASSLAGGADTQYF
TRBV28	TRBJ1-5	CAGGDWQFKHF
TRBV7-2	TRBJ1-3	CASSVAPYRRSSGNTIYF
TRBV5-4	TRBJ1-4	CASSPDRFNEKLFF
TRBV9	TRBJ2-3	CASSVEGQGANTQYF
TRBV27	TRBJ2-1	CASIPRGGGPGLLFF
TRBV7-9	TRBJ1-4	CASSRNAANEKLFF
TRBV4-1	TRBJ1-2	CASSPGREYSPNTF
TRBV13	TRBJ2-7	CASSSPSGPREQYF
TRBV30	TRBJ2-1	CAWSLLAGGEQFF
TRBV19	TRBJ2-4	CASSIGIGGLDKNIQYF
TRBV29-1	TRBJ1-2	CSVGDDGYTF
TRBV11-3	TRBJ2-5	CASSLGRLDGRLQETQYF
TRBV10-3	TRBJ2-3	CAISVGREGDTQYF
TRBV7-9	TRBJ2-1	CASSFRGVHEQFF
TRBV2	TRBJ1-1	CASSSYMNTEAFF
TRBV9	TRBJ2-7	CASSLRGGGSYEQYF
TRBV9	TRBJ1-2	CASSVGNGIYGYTF
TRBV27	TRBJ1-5	CASSLRTAPVLMHF
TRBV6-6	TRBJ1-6	CASSPDRTLNSPLHF
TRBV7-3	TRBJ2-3	CASSLGPESDTQYF
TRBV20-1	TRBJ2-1	CSARINEQFF
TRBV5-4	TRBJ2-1	CASSLGQGRNEQFF
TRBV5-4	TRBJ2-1	CASTVDRGNEQFF
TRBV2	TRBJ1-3	CASSITGGSPGNTIYF
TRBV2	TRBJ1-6	CASTGRYNSPLHF
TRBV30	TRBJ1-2	CAWEGDLLNYGYTF
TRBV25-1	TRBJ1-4	CASSEYHRAWEKLFF
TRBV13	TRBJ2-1	CASSLGLAGVNEQFF
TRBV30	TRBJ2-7	CACFGGAPSYEQYF
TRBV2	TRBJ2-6	CASNFRQGWQRGANVLTF
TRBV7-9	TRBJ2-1	CASSLGLAGLYNEQFF
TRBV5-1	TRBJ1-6	CASSLNPTGAGSPLHF
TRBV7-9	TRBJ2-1	CASSPFRGNEQFF
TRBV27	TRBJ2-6	CASSLSFVFRGDSGANVLTF
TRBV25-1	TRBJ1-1	CASRSHPSPPNTEAFF
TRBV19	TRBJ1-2	CASSIVRGSNYGYTF
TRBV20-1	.	CSARGRYEQYF
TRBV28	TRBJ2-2	CASSLLGGTGELFF
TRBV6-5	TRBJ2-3	CASCKRGTDTQYF
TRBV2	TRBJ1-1	CASSVGTGTEAFF
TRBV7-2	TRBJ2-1	CASSLAEFF
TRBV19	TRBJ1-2	CASSRTGYGYTF
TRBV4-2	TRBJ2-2	CASSQDLLAIGGELFF
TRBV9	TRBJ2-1	CASSVLASYNEQFF